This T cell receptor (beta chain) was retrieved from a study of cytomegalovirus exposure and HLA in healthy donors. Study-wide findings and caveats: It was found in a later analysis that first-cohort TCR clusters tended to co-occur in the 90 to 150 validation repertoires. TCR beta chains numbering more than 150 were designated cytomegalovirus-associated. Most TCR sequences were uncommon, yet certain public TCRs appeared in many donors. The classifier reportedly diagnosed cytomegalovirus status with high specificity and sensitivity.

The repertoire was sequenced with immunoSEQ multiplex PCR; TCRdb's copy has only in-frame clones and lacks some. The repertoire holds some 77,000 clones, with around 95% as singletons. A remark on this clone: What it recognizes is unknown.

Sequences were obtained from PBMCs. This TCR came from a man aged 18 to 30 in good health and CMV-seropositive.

CDR3 coding DNA: TGCGCCAGCAGTGGGCAAGGGACAGCTAATTACGAGCAGTACTTC. Encoded protein: CASSGQGTANYEQYF. This chain uses TRBV5-1 with TRBJ2-7; 7 bases are a match to TRBD1. The V gene end was trimmed by 5 bases and the J gene end by 4 bases; junction bases not matched to a gene: 12. The CDR3 loop spans 15 amino acids. The V gene's germline CDR1 is SGHRS and CDR2 YFSETQ. Complete variable domain (other parts from reference TRBV5-1 and TRBJ2-7): KAGVTQTPRYLIKTRGQQVTLSCSPISGHRSVSWYQQTPGQGLQFLFEYFSETQRNKGNFPGRFSGRQFSNSRSEMNVSTLELGDSALYLCASSGQGTANYEQYFGPGTRLTVT.